A single sample gave rise to the 25 T cell receptor beta chains below, sequenced in a study of beta chain features in type 1 diabetes. Study-wide points: There was a moderate but significant shortening of TCRB CDR3s in all four CD4+ subsets of Type 1 diabetes patients.

The antigens for these receptors are not known. Reverse transcription of all isolated RNA meant that expressed TCRB transcripts were sequenced. Sequencing was performed with immunoSEQ multiplex PCR; in TCRdb, only in-frame clones are kept and a portion is missing. The table has some 290,000 clones, 13% to 15% seen once. The sample taken for sequencing was naive CD4+ T cells from blood. The source is a man under 40 with type 1 diabetes.

The chain links TRBV28 to TRBJ2-7, with D tentatively TRBD2 (6 bases). V was pared by 7 bases and J by 3 bases, with 13 bases between. The CDR3 contains 13 residues. Germline assignment: CDR1 MDHEN and CDR2 SYDVKM. CDR3 sequence reads: CASKEGGSYEQYF. For the CDR3, the DNA is TGTGCCAGCAAGGAGGGAGGTAGCTACGAGCAGTACTTC. Using reference TRBV28 and TRBJ2-7 for the parts outside the CDR3, the full variable domain is DVKVTQSSRYLVKRTGEKVFLECVQDMDHENMFWYRQDPGLGLRLIYFSYDVKMKEKGDIPEGYSVSREKKERFSLILESASTNQTSMYLCASKEGGSYEQYFGPGTRLTVT.

In its sample, this clone was seen a few times. The chain links TRBV5-6 to TRBJ1-1, with D possibly being TRBD1 (5 bases). Germline values: CDR1 SGHDT, CDR2 YYEEEE. The V and J ends lost 8 bases and 1 base respectively, with 15 bases between them. CDR3 length: 14 residues. The CDR3 DNA reads TGTGCCAGTCCCTGGAGAAGGGGGAACACTGAAGCTTTCTTT. Translating gives CASPWRRGNTEAFF. Together with reference TRBV5-6 and TRBJ1-1, the CDR3 gives the full variable domain: DAGVTQSPTHLIKTRGQQVTLRCSPKSGHDTVSWYQQALGQGPQFIFQYYEEEERQRGNFPDRFSGHQFPNYSSELNVNALLLGDSALYLCASPWRRGNTEAFFGQGTRLTVV.

This clone appeared a few times. The chain recombines TRBV18 with TRBJ2-1; 11 nucleotides match TRBD2. J gave up 8 bases and V 6 bases, and 12 bases lay outside the gene matches. Germline CDR1 reads KGHSH; CDR2 reads LQKENI. The CDR3 is made up of 16 amino acids. The CDR3 is CASSPGLAGGGDEQFF. The CDR3 coding sequence is TGTGCCAGCTCTCCGGGTCTAGCGGGAGGCGGTGATGAGCAGTTCTTC.

This clone was seen only once. The chain has TRBV5-1 and TRBJ2-7, with D maybe TRBD1 (6 bases). V dropped 0 bases and J dropped 2 bases, with 12 bases sitting between them. CDR1 and CDR2 (germline): SGHRS, YFSETQ. The length of the CDR3 is 15 residues. In DNA, the CDR3 is TGCGCCAGCAGCTTGGAGGGGACAACCGCCTACGAGCAGTACTTC. Translation gives CASSLEGTTAYEQYF.

The chain uses TRBV6-5 and TRBJ2-5; 7 nucleotides match TRBD2. The CDR3 is made up of 15 amino acids. The V segment lost 2 bases and the J segment 7 bases; nucleotides outside the gene matches: 10. CDR1 is MNHEY and CDR2 is SVGAGI in the germline V gene. CDR3: CASSYERGRAGTQYF. The CDR3 nucleotides read TGTGCCAGCAGTTACGAACGGGGGAGGGCTGGGACCCAGTACTTC.

This clone was observed a few times. V is TRBV27 and J is TRBJ2-7; 11 bases line up with TRBD1. Looked up from germline, CDR1 is MNHEY and CDR2 is SMNVEV (reference sequence). CDR3 size: 14 residues. V lost 5 bases to trimming and J lost 4 bases; unmatched junction nucleotides: 4. Written as DNA, the CDR3 is TGTGCCAGCAGTGGACAGGGGGCTAGGTACGAGCAGTACTTC. Its translation is CASSGQGARYEQYF.

The chain employs TRBV4-1 and TRBJ2-5; D not resolved. The V and J ends lost 2 bases and 4 bases respectively, with 11 bases between them. Germline V CDR1 and CDR2: MGHRA, YSYEKL. This CDR3 comprises 14 residues. The CDR3 spells CASSQRVSSETQYF. The DNA for the CDR3 is TGCGCCAGCAGCCAACGGGTTTCGTCAGAGACCCAGTACTTC.

This chain connects TRBV19 to TRBJ1-1; a weak D match, TRBD1 (6 bases). Germline V CDR1 and CDR2: LNHDA, SQIVND (reference sequence). Between the trimmed V and J ends, which lost 11 bases and 0 bases, there was a span of 13 bases. This CDR3 region has 13 residues. In DNA, the CDR3 is TGTGCCGCCCGGGACAACATGAACACTGAAGCTTTCTTT. Amino acid sequence: CAARDNMNTEAFF.

The genes are TRBV18 and TRBJ2-7; TRBD1 aligns across 9 bases. The CDR3 covers 16 residues. Looked up from germline, CDR1 is KGHSH and CDR2 is LQKENI. V lost 1 base and J lost 2; bases outside the gene matches: 6. CDR3 DNA: TGTGCCAGCTCACCACGAACCGGGACAGGGACCTACGAGCAGTACTTC. It codes for CASSPRTGTGTYEQYF.

This clone was observed a few times. Other DNA sequences in the same sample also yield this CDR3. The V gene is TRBV30, the J gene TRBJ2-7; 11 positions agree with TRBD2. The CDR3 runs 13 residues. Germline CDR1 and CDR2: GTSNPN and SVGIG (reference sequence). V trimming: 3 bases; J trimming: 2 bases; junction bases outside the gene matches: 0. The CDR3 loop is CAWRTSGAYEQYF. The CDR3 DNA is TGTGCCTGGAGGACTAGCGGGGCCTACGAGCAGTACTTC.

This clone appeared a few times. V is TRBV27 and J is TRBJ2-1; D not certain. Germline V gene sequence: CDR1 MNHEY, CDR2 SMNVEV (reference sequence). This CDR3 spans 14 amino acids. With 3 bases removed from V and 5 bases from J, the gap between germline ends came to 11 bases. CDR3 region: CASSFGATDNEQFF. The CDR3 DNA reads TGTGCCAGCAGTTTTGGTGCCACTGACAATGAGCAGTTCTTC.

The chain combines TRBV28 with TRBJ2-5; D is perhaps TRBD1 (7 bases). Germline-derived CDR1 and CDR2 are MDHEN and SYDVKM. This CDR3 contains 14 residues. Deletions cut 5 bases from V and 5 bases from J, with 15 bases between. The CDR3 loop is CASSPGGGRETQYF. In DNA, the CDR3 is TGTGCCAGCAGTCCCGGAGGGGGCCGGGAGACCCAGTACTTC.

This clone has only a few counts. The rearrangement links TRBV30 to TRBJ2-3; the D is unclear. Germline-derived CDR1 and CDR2 are GTSNPN and SVGIG (reference sequence). The CDR3 length is 15 residues. V lost 1 base to trimming and J lost 0 bases, with 11 bases between them. Here the CDR3 reads CAWSGVGASTDTQYF. CDR3 bases: TGTGCCTGGAGTGGGGTAGGAGCTAGCACAGATACGCAGTATTTT.

This chain links TRBV5-1 with TRBJ2-5; D is possibly TRBD1 (6 bases). This CDR3 comprises 12 residues. The germline V gene has CDR1 SGHRS and CDR2 YFSETQ. V was shortened by 5 bases and J by 5 bases, with 10 bases between the two germline ends. The CDR3 region has the DNA TGCGCCAGCAGACAGGGTGCGGAGACCCAGTACTTC. Protein: CASRQGAETQYF.

This clone was seen only a few times. CDR3 in amino acids: CASSRKARWQGGSYEQYF. As DNA, the CDR3 is TGTGCCAGCAGCCGTAAAGCGAGGTGGCAGGGGGGTTCCTACGAGCAGTACTTC. V usage is TRBV28 and J usage is TRBJ2-7; tentatively, D is TRBD1 (7 bases). The germline V gene encodes CDR1 MDHEN and CDR2 SYDVKM. The CDR3 covers 18 residues. The V end was cut by 6 bases, the J end by 1 base, with 25 bases between.

There are a few counts of this clone. The J gene is TRBJ2-7, the V gene TRBV2, with D possibly being TRBD2 (6 bases). V lost 5 bases and J 0 bases, leaving 11 bases between the germline ends. The germline V gene encodes CDR1 SNHLY and CDR2 FYNNEI. CDR3 length equals 14 residues. In DNA, the CDR3 is TGTGCCAGCAGTCCGGGACTCAGCTCCTACGAGCAGTACTTC. It translates to CASSPGLSSYEQYF.

The gene calls are TRBV4-1 and TRBJ2-7, with 14 bases matching TRBD2. From germline, CDR1 is MGHRA and CDR2 YSYEKL. V lost 4 bases and J lost 3; bases outside the gene matches: 11. CDR3 size: 18 residues. The CDR3 loop reads CASSPGLAGGPRDYEQYF. The CDR3 coding sequence is TGCGCCAGCAGCCCAGGACTAGCGGGAGGTCCCCGGGACTACGAGCAGTACTTC.

The rearrangement links TRBV28 to TRBJ2-3; 10 nucleotides align to TRBD2. Germline V gives CDR1 MDHEN, CDR2 SYDVKM. The CDR3 has 15 amino acids. After removal of 7 bases from V and 3 bases from J, the junction contained 7 bases not matched to a gene. DNA for the CDR3: TGTGCCAGCATAGCGGGAGGCCGCGGGACAGATACGCAGTATTTT. Residues: CASIAGGRGTDTQYF. Full variable domain (remainder filled in from reference TRBV28 and TRBJ2-3): DVKVTQSSRYLVKRTGEKVFLECVQDMDHENMFWYRQDPGLGLRLIYFSYDVKMKEKGDIPEGYSVSREKKERFSLILESASTNQTSMYLCASIAGGRGTDTQYFGPGTRLTVL.

The chain couples TRBV4-1 to TRBJ1-1, with 7 bases fitting TRBD1. This CDR3 is built from 15 residues. V lost 1 base, J lost 2 bases, and 4 bases stayed unmatched. CDR1 MGHRA and CDR2 YSYEKL come from the germline V gene. CDR3 in DNA: TGCGCCAGCAGCCAAGTGACAGGGAGAAACACTGAAGCTTTCTTT. Protein product: CASSQVTGRNTEAFF.

The J gene is TRBJ1-3, the V gene TRBV4-1; TRBD1 matches 10 bases. V was pared by 2 bases and J by 9 bases, with 10 bases of the junction left unmatched. This CDR3 has 16 amino acids. From germline, CDR1 is MGHRA and CDR2 YSYEKL. In DNA, the CDR3 is TGCGCCAGCAGCCAACCTTTGGACAGGGGGTTTGGCACCATATATTTT. This translates into CASSQPLDRGFGTIYF.

This chain links TRBV28 with TRBJ2-6; D ambiguous. This CDR3 region has 16 residues. In germline, CDR1 is MDHEN, CDR2 SYDVKM. V was pared by 1 base and J by 0 bases, with 7 bases between. CDR3 nucleotide sequence: TGTGCCAGCAGTTTATCTGCAGTCTCTGGGGCCAACGTCCTGACTTTC. Its protein product is CASSLSAVSGANVLTF.

This sequence joins TRBV4-1 and TRBJ2-3; the D gene is possibly TRBD2 (6 bases). CDR3 length: 16 amino acids. From germline, CDR1 is MGHRA and CDR2 YSYEKL. The V end lost 4 bases, the J end lost 5 bases, and 19 bases lay between the germline ends. The CDR3 DNA follows: TGCGCCAGCAGCCTACGACTAGTGGATAAGGGAGATACGCAGTATTTT. It translates to CASSLRLVDKGDTQYF.

This clone was observed a few times. V gene TRBV9 combines with J gene TRBJ1-3; no definite D call. The V gene lost 3 bases and the J gene lost 2 bases, with 3 bases spanning the gap. Germline lookup yields CDR1 SGDLS and CDR2 YYNGEE. CDR3 length: 12 amino acids. CDR3 protein: CASSAAGNTIYF. Here the CDR3 DNA reads TGTGCCAGCAGCGCGGCTGGAAACACCATATATTTT. Based on the CDR3 plus reference TRBV9 and TRBJ1-3, the full variable domain is DSGVTQTPKHLITATGQRVTLRCSPRSGDLSVYWYQQSLDQGLQFLIQYYNGEERAKGNILERFSAQQFPDLHSELNLSSLELGDSALYFCASSAAGNTIYFGEGSWLTVV.

This clone was seen more than once but under ten times. J is TRBJ2-7 and V is TRBV5-4; D perhaps matches TRBD2 (5 bases). V was cut by 4 bases and J by 3 bases, with 11 bases left in between. The CDR3 contains 13 residues. Germline lookup yields CDR1 SGHNT and CDR2 YYREEE (reference sequence). The CDR3 nucleotides read TGTGCCAGCAGCCCCCTAGGGAGCTACGAGCAGTACTTC. This translates into CASSPLGSYEQYF. Looking up the rest from reference TRBV5-4 and TRBJ2-7 gives the full variable domain: ETGVTQSPTHLIKTRGQQVTLRCSSQSGHNTVSWYQQALGQGPQFIFQYYREEENGRGNFPPRFSGLQFPNYSSELNVNALELDDSALYLCASSPLGSYEQYFGPGTRLTVT.

This clone has a handful of counts. The chain carries TRBV28 and TRBJ2-4; perhaps TRBD2 as D (6 bases). Germline-derived CDR1 and CDR2 are MDHEN and SYDVKM. This CDR3 contains 12 residues. Trimming removed 6 bases at V and 8 bases at J, with 11 bases between. Written as DNA, the CDR3 is TGTGCCAGCAGCCGGGACTCAGACATTCAGTACTTC. Encoded protein: CASSRDSDIQYF.